A selection of T cell receptor beta chains follows, all from one sample in a study of naive and memory T cell subsets. TCRdb reprocessed the UMI-ligation and nested PCR reads via MiXCR and lists one record per CDR3 protein. The top ten hold approximately 0.84% of the sample, which has over 75,000 distinct CDR3 sequences, around 12% seen once. The material sequenced was central memory CD4+ T cells from blood. The receptors shown here come from a human donor in good health. Both conserved end residues are trimmed from each CDR3.

TRBJ2-7	TRBV7-3	ASSLTGVYEQY
TRBJ2-7	TRBV9	ASSVGGSGAYEQY
TRBJ2-7	TRBV29-1	SVEGDRGLREQY
TRBJ1-2	TRBV29-1	SVATDVYGYT
TRBJ2-7	TRBV10-3	AISVGDRGKGDEQY
TRBJ2-1	TRBV20-1	SARTPSNNEQF
TRBJ2-3	TRBV2	ASTRDRGQDTQY
TRBJ2-4	TRBV4-2	ASSGVADLAKNIQY
TRBJ2-5	TRBV29-1	SANPDRGRETQY
TRBJ2-1	TRBV20-1	SAPPLSSYNEQF
TRBJ2-7	TRBV5-4	ASSLRRAGEEQY
TRBJ2-7	TRBV20-1	SAPEGYEQY
TRBJ2-3	TRBV7-8	ASSLSGLDTDTQY
TRBJ2-1	TRBV29-1	SVDGLAGLNEQF
TRBJ2-3	TRBV4-1	ASSQEVWDTQY
TRBJ2-1	TRBV7-2	AGGGGYINNEQF
TRBJ2-1	TRBV20-1	SAKTDGVGANEQF
TRBJ2-3	TRBV20-1	SASSFLGDTQY
TRBJ2-1	TRBV20-1	SAPPGGNGEWQF